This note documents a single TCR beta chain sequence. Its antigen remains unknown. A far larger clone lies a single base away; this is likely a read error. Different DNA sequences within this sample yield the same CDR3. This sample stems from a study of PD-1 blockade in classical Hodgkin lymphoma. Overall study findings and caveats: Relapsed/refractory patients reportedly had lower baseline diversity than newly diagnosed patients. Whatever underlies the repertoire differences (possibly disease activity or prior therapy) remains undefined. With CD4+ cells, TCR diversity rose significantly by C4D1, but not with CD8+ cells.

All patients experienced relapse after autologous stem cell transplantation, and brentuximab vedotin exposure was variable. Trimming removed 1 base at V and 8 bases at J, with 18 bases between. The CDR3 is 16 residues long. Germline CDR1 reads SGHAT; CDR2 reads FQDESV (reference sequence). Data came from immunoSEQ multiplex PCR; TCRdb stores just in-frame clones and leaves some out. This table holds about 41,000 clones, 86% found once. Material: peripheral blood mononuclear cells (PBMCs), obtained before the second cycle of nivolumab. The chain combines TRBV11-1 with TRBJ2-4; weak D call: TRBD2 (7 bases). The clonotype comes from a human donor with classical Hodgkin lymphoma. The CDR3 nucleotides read TGTGCCAGCAGCTTAGGGTGGGGGGGGGCGCAGGACATTCAGTACTTC. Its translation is CASSLGWGGAQDIQYF.